Sequencing of this TCR beta chain was carried out in a study of cytomegalovirus exposure and HLA in healthy donors. Study context: Later, an analysis reported that the roughly 120 validation repertoires had used the same platform as the approximately 660 first-cohort repertoires. Study-wide results and limits: The TCR clusters that emerged in the first cohort tended, a later analysis found, to co-occur in the roughly 120 validation repertoires. It was reported that the classifier diagnosed cytomegalovirus status with high specificity and sensitivity in both the original and validation cohorts.

A note on this clone: The target antigen is unknown.

Profiling relied on immunoSEQ multiplex PCR, and the TCRdb table lists in-frame clones only, not all of them. The repertoire consists of 150,000 to 200,000 clones, with around 88% occurring once and the leading ten covering 2% to 2.5%. This receptor was obtained from a woman under 30 in good health and CMV-seronegative. Sequencing was performed on PBMCs.

In DNA, the CDR3 is TGTGCCAGCAGTGAAGGGACTAGCGGAGCAGATACGCAGTATTTT. It yields the protein CASSEGTSGADTQYF. The rearrangement uses TRBV6-4 and TRBJ2-3, with 11 bases that match TRBD2. CDR1 MRHNA and CDR2 SNTAGT come from the germline V gene. CDR3 size: 15 residues. V dropped 3 bases and J dropped 4; count of bases not matched to a gene: 3.